Listed below are T cell receptor beta chains from one sample, sequenced in a study of vaccination effects on CD4 cells after COVID-19. These receptors' targets are unknown. Sequencing was performed with immunoSEQ multiplex PCR; in TCRdb, only in-frame clones are kept and a portion is missing. The data contain 27,000 or so clones, around 75% of them seen just once; the ten biggest clones take up roughly 20%. Sequences were derived from CD4+ T cells from PBMCs cultured with HCoV-NL63 spike peptides, sampled before COVID-19 vaccination. These receptors all stem from a human donor who received a COVID-19 vaccine. The conserved cysteine and the conserved F or W are not part of the CDR3 here.

TRBV18,TRBJ2-5,ASSPAGGETQY
TRBV6-5,TRBJ1-4,ASSRGGRLVGKLF
TRBV19,TRBJ1-5,ASSRGVNQPQH
TRBV6-4,TRBJ2-2,ASSNSPNTGELF
TRBV20-1,TRBJ1-2,SASKGTGQGEGYT
TRBV5-8,TRBJ2-1,ASSLANWVSGRPEQF
TRBV7-7,TRBJ1-1,ASSADRNTEAF
TRBV28,TRBJ1-5,ASTKARFVNQPQH
TRBV7-9,TRBJ2-1,ASSSGTGVYNEQF
TRBV4-2,TRBJ2-2,ASSQEMAGELF
TRBV5-4,TRBJ2-6,ASSLGTGDFGANVLT
TRBV5-1,TRBJ2-7,ASSLGGTSTYEQY
TRBV30,TRBJ2-7,AWSDPFRGREY
TRBV5-8,TRBJ2-3,ASSIRGLSTDTQY
TRBV19,TRBJ1-6,ASSWDSRNYNSPLH
TRBV12-3/TRBV12-4,TRBJ1-1,ASRPTGRAEAF
TRBV24-1,TRBJ2-1,ATSDMPFNEQF
TRBV28,TRBJ2-7,ASSLTGPYEQY
TRBV5-4,TRBJ1-5,ASSLAQGEQPQH
TRBV12-3/TRBV12-4,TRBJ1-6,ASRGGESPLH
TRBV9,TRBJ1-3,ASSLQDRLHSGNTIY
TRBV18,TRBJ2-5,ASSPTGRNQETQY
TRBV3-1/TRBV3-2,TRBJ2-7,ASSQLAYEQY
TRBV6-5,TRBJ1-1,ASSSYRGAEAF
TRBV3-1/TRBV3-2,TRBJ2-2,ASTPGGAPAGELF
TRBV7-2,TRBJ1-2,ASSPRGRGAGGNYGYT
TRBV30,TRBJ1-1,AWSVLQEAF
TRBV5-1,TRBJ2-3,ASSPSTGTDTQY
TRBV18,TRBJ2-5,ASSPRGGLQETQY
TRBV9,TRBJ2-1,ASSVSGGRNEQF
TRBV18,TRBJ2-1,ASSPGTGSSSYNEQF
TRBV6-2/TRBV6-3,TRBJ2-7,ASSWSTYEQY
TRBV29-1,TRBJ2-7,SAALDSYYEQY
TRBV4-1,TRBJ2-7,ASRGRAYEQY
TRBV27,TRBJ2-7,AIDRVPPAEYEQY